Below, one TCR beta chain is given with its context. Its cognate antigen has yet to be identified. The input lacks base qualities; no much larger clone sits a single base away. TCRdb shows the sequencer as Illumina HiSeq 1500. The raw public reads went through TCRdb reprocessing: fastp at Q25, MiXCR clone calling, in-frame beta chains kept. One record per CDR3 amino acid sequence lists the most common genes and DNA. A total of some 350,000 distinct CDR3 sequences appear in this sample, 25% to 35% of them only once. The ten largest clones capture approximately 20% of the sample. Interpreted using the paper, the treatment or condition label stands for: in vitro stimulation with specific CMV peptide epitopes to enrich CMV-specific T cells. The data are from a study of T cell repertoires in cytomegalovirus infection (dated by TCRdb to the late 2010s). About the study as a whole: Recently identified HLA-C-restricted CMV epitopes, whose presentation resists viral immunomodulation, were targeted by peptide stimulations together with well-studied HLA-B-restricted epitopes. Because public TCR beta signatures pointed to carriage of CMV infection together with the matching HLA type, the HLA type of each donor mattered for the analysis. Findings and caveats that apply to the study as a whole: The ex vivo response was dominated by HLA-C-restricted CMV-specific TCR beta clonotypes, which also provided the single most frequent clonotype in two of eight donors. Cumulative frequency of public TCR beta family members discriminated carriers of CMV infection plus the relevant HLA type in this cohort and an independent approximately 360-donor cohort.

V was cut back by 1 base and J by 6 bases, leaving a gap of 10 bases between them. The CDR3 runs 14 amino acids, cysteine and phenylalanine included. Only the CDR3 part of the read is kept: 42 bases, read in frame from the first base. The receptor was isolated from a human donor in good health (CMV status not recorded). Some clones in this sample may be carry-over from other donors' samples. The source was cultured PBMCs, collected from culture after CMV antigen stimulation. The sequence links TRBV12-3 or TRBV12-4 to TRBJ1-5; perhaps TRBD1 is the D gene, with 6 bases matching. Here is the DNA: TGTGCCAGCAGTTTAGGGAGGGGGGTTCAGCCCCAGCATTTT. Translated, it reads CASSLGRGVQPQHF.